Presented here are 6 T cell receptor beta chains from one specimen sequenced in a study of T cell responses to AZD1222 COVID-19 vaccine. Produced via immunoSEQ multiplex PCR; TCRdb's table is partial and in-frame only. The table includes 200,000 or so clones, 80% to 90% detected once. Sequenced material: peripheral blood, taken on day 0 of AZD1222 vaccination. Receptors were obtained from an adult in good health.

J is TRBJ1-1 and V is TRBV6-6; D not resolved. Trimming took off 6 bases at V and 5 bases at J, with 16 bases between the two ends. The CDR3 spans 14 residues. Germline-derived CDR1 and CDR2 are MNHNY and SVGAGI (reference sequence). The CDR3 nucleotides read TGTGCCAGCAGCCAACATAAGGGAGGTACTGAAGCTTTCTTT. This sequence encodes CASSQHKGGTEAFF.

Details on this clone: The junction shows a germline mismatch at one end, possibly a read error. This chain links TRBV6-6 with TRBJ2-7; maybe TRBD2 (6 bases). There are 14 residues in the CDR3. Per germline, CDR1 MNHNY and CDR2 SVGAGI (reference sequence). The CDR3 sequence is CASTSLGGTYGQYF. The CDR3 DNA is TGTGCCAGCACCTCCCTCGGCGGGACGTACGGGCAGTACTTC.

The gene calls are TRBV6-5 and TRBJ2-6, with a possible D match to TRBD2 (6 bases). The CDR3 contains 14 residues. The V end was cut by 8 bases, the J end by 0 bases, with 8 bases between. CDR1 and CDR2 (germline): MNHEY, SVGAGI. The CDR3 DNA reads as TGTGCCAGCGAGGAGGGCTCTGGGGCCAACGTCCTGACTTTC. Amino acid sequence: CASEEGSGANVLTF.

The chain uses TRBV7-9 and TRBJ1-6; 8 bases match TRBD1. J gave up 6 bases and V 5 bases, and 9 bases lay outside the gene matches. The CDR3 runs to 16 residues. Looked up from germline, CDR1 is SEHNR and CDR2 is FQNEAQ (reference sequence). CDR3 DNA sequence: TGTGCCAGCAGCATTTTCACAGGGGGTGGTAATTCACCCCTCCACTTT. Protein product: CASSIFTGGGNSPLHF.

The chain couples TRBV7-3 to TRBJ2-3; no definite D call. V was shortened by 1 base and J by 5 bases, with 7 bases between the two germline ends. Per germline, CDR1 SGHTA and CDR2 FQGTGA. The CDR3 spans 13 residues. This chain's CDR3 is CASSLNLLDTQYF. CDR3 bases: TGTGCCAGCAGCTTAAATCTCTTAGATACGCAGTATTTT.

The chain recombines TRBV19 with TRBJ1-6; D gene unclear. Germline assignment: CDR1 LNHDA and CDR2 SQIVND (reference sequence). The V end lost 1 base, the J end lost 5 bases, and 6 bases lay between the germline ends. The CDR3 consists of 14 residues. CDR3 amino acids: CASSIGLHNSPLHF. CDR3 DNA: TGTGCCAGTAGTATAGGACTACATAATTCACCCCTCCACTTT.